The T cell receptor beta chain described here comes from a study of T cells in Graves' hyperthyroidism and ophthalmopathy. This clonotype has at least ten counts. TCR beta CDR3 sequences were amplified from RNA transcripts. The TCR CDR3 first-round RT-PCR relied on the HTBI primer set. TCRdb reanalysed the multiplex PCR reads using MiXCR and keeps one entry per CDR3 protein. The repertoire consists of about 740,000 distinct CDR3 sequences, with 13% to 15% occurring once and the leading ten covering about a tenth. Across 18 months, stable Graves' hyperthyroidism was marked by no progression to ophthalmopathy. Germline V gene lookup returns CDR1 LGHDT and CDR2 YNNKEL (reference sequence). The V gene lost 2 bases and the J gene lost 6 bases, with 13 bases spanning the gap. The CDR3 is 14 amino acids.

Sequencing input: blood. The receptor was derived from a woman aged 18-35 years with Graves' hyperthyroidism. The chain recombines TRBV3-1 with TRBJ1-1; D is undetermined. In DNA, the CDR3 is TGTGCCAGCAGCCAATCGGGTAGCGTCGCTGAAGCTTTCTTT. Its translation is CASSQSGSVAEAFF. Full variable domain (remainder filled in from reference TRBV3-1 and TRBJ1-1): DTAVSQTPKYLVTQMGNDKSIKCEQNLGHDTMYWYKQDSKKFLKIMFSYNNKELIINETVPNRFSPKSPDKAHLNLHINSLELGDSAVYFCASSQSGSVAEAFFGQGTRLTVV.